This entry lists 28 T cell receptor beta chains sequenced from one sample in a study of cytomegalovirus exposure and HLA in healthy donors. Both 60 Vbeta primers and 13 Jbeta primers went into the PCR. The table came from immunoSEQ multiplex PCR; TCRdb's copy has only in-frame clones and leaves some out. The sample contains 55,000 to 80,000 clones, 65% to 70% of which appear only once. Sample: PBMCs. These receptors originate from a young woman in good health and CMV-seronegative.

The chain employs TRBV19 and TRBJ2-1, with TRBD2 matching over 7 bases. With 6 bases clipped from V and 7 bases from J, the junction kept 0 bases outside the gene matches. CDR1 and CDR2 from the germline V gene are LNHDA and SQIVND (reference sequence). The CDR3 is made up of 11 amino acids. CDR3 sequence: CASRGGNEQFF. CDR3 DNA sequence: TGTGCCAGTAGGGGGGGGAATGAGCAGTTCTTC.

The CDR3 DNA sequence: TGTGCCAGCAGCTTAGAAGCGGGGGGGCCGGAGACCCAGTACTTC. It yields the protein CASSLEAGGPETQYF. The chain couples TRBV7-6 to TRBJ2-5, with 10 bases fitting TRBD2. Germline V gene sequence: CDR1 SGHVS, CDR2 FNYEAQ. The V segment lost 1 base and the J segment 5 bases; nucleotides outside the gene matches: 4. This CDR3 is 15 amino acids long.

This clone showed up just a few times. The chain is built from TRBV5-1 and TRBJ1-1, with D perhaps TRBD1 (5 bases). Germline loops: CDR1 SGHRS, CDR2 YFSETQ. This CDR3 is 16 amino acids long. Trimming took off 4 bases at V and 1 base at J, with 17 bases between the two ends. For the CDR3, the DNA is TGCGCCAGCAGCGGGAGCCCCGCGGGGGGGAACACTGAAGCTTTCTTT. This gives the protein CASSGSPAGGNTEAFF.

The J gene is TRBJ2-2, the V gene TRBV7-2; 12 bases are shared with TRBD2. The CDR3 covers 16 residues. The V gene's germline CDR1 is SGHTA and CDR2 FQGNSA. J was trimmed by 7 bases and V by 6 bases; bases with no gene match: 9. The CDR3 loop is CASRPLAGGPIGELFF. Here the CDR3 DNA reads TGTGCCAGCAGACCGCTAGCGGGGGGGCCAATCGGGGAGCTGTTTTTT.

The chain couples TRBV6-5 to TRBJ2-5, with D possibly being TRBD1 (7 bases). Germline CDR1 and CDR2: MNHEY and SVGAGI. V was shortened by 6 bases and J by 5 bases, with 19 bases between the two germline ends. This CDR3 is built from 15 residues. CDR3 region: CASRPGGGGPETQYF. Written as DNA, the CDR3 is TGTGCCAGCAGACCCGGTGGAGGGGGCCCGGAGACCCAGTACTTC.

This clone was detected only a few times. The chain links TRBV7-9 to TRBJ1-1; 9 bases are shared with TRBD1. Losses at the gene ends were 5 bases for V and 5 bases for J; bases not matched to a gene: 3. Per the germline V gene, CDR1 is SEHNR and CDR2 is FQNEAQ (reference sequence). The CDR3 runs 13 residues. CDR3: CASSPTGGTEAFF. CDR3 DNA: TGTGCCAGCAGCCCGACAGGGGGAACTGAAGCTTTCTTT.

As concerns this clone: With a far larger clone one base away, a read error is the likely cause. The genes are TRBV19 and TRBJ1-1; D is undetermined. This CDR3 has 15 residues. The germline gives CDR1 LNHDA, CDR2 SQIVND (reference sequence). CDR3 protein: CASKEFSSGNPEAFF. In DNA, the CDR3 is TGTGCCAGTAAGGAGTTTTCCTCCGGGAACCCTGAAGCTTTCTTT.

The chain couples TRBV28 to TRBJ2-7; 7 nucleotides match TRBD2. Germline V gene lookup returns CDR1 MDHEN and CDR2 SYDVKM. CDR3 length: 15 residues. V was pared by 3 bases and J by 2 bases, with 7 bases of the junction left unmatched. Here the CDR3 reads CASSFQRLAAYEQYF. The CDR3 nucleotides read TGTGCCAGCAGTTTTCAGCGGCTAGCGGCCTACGAGCAGTACTTC.

The V gene is TRBV5-6, the J gene TRBJ2-7, with 10 bases identical to TRBD2. CDR1 and CDR2 from the germline V gene are SGHDT and YYEEEE. Trimming at V came to 5 bases and at J to 0 bases, leaving 5 bases not matched to a gene. This CDR3 has 15 residues. The CDR3 region is CASRRLAGLSYEQYF. CDR3 in DNA: TGTGCCAGCAGGCGACTAGCGGGTCTCTCCTACGAGCAGTACTTC.

The chain recombines TRBV18 with TRBJ2-7; D is unclear. Trimming shortened V by 3 bases and J by 1 base, and 4 bases separated the two germline ends. The CDR3 is made up of 12 amino acids. Germline V CDR1 and CDR2: KGHSH, LQKENI. Here the CDR3 reads CASSPSSYEQYF. The CDR3 DNA reads TGTGCCAGCTCACCCTCTTCCTACGAGCAGTACTTC. Full variable domain (missing parts from reference TRBV18 and TRBJ2-7): NAGVMQNPRHLVRRRGQEARLRCSPMKGHSHVYWYRQLPEEGLKFMVYLQKENIIDESGMPKERFSAEFPKEGPSILRIQQVVRGDSAAYFCASSPSSYEQYFGPGTRLTVT.

Note on this clone: This same CDR3 is encoded by further DNA sequences in the sample. This chain links TRBV15 with TRBJ1-2; 8 bases line up with TRBD1. Per germline, CDR1 LNHNV and CDR2 YYDKDF (reference sequence). Trimming cost V 1 base and J 8 bases; bases outside gene matches: 3. The CDR3 loop spans 13 amino acids. The CDR3 coding sequence is TGTGCCACCAGCAGAGGGACAGGGTACGGCTACACCTTC. This codes for CATSRGTGYGYTF.

This clone turned up a few times. This CDR3 reads CASSLGTLQGYEQYF. The CDR3 DNA is TGTGCCAGCAGCTTGGGGACGCTACAGGGATACGAGCAGTACTTC. V usage is TRBV5-6 and J usage is TRBJ2-7; perhaps TRBD1 as D (6 bases). Trimming shortened V by 0 bases and J by 4 bases, and 14 bases separated the two germline ends. The germline V gene encodes CDR1 SGHDT and CDR2 YYEEEE. This CDR3 has 15 residues.

The V call is TRBV19, the J call TRBJ1-1; 7 bases align to TRBD1. Germline V gene lookup returns CDR1 LNHDA and CDR2 SQIVND (reference sequence). CDR3 size: 13 residues. Trimming cost V 6 bases and J 1 base; bases outside gene matches: 2. The CDR3 sequence: CASRNRGNTEAFF. The CDR3 coding sequence is TGTGCCAGTAGGAACAGGGGGAACACTGAAGCTTTCTTT.

This clone was recorded a few times. V is TRBV11-3 and J is TRBJ1-1, with 9 bases identical to TRBD1. Germline-derived CDR1 and CDR2 are SGHNT and YENEEA. This CDR3 region has 17 residues. With 1 base clipped from V and 3 bases from J, the junction kept 9 bases outside the gene matches. CDR3 in DNA: TGTGCCAGCAGCTTAGGGGACAGGGCCATGGGGGACACTGAAGCTTTCTTT. Protein: CASSLGDRAMGDTEAFF.

The chain links TRBV19 to TRBJ2-2; TRBD2 aligns across 7 bases. The CDR3 spans 14 residues. V lost 1 base to trimming and J lost 6 bases; unmatched junction nucleotides: 2. Germline loops: CDR1 LNHDA, CDR2 SQIVND (reference sequence). CDR3 sequence (DNA): TGTGCCAGTAGTATAGGGACTAGTCCCGGGGAGCTGTTTTTT. Translation gives CASSIGTSPGELFF. Combining the CDR3 with reference TRBV19 and TRBJ2-2 gives the whole variable domain DGGITQSPKYLFRKEGQNVTLSCEQNLNHDAMYWYRQDPGQGLRLIYYSQIVNDFQKGDIAEGYSVSREKKESFPLTVTSAQKNPTAFYLCASSIGTSPGELFFGEGSRLTVL.

The chain links TRBV5-4 to TRBJ2-3, with D possibly being TRBD2 (5 bases). Per germline, CDR1 SGHNT and CDR2 YYREEE (reference sequence). With 4 bases removed from V and 2 bases from J, the gap between germline ends came to 11 bases. The CDR3 is made up of 14 amino acids. Here the CDR3 DNA reads TGTGCCAGCAGCCCTGCGGGCTACACAGATACGCAGTATTTT. It encodes CASSPAGYTDTQYF.

The chain combines TRBV9 with TRBJ2-3; TRBD1 might be the D (5 bases). V lost 1 base and J 1 base, leaving 10 bases between the germline ends. Looked up from germline, CDR1 is SGDLS and CDR2 is YYNGEE. This CDR3 comprises 15 residues. The CDR3 DNA reads TGTGCCAGCAGCGTAAAGGGGTTCGGCACAGATACGCAGTATTTT. This encodes CASSVKGFGTDTQYF.

The chain joins TRBV5-1 to TRBJ1-4, with D possibly TRBD1 on 6 matching bases. In germline, CDR1 is SGHRS, CDR2 YFSETQ. The CDR3 totals 17 residues. V was trimmed by 5 bases and J by 4 bases, leaving 21 bases between them. As DNA, the CDR3 is TGCGCCAGCAGGTTAGCGAAAACGACAGGTCATAATGAAAAACTGTTTTTT. It encodes CASRLAKTTGHNEKLFF.

This chain uses TRBV5-1 with TRBJ1-2, with D perhaps matching TRBD1 (6 bases). Germline-derived CDR1 and CDR2 are SGHRS and YFSETQ. V shed 3 bases and J shed 6 bases, with 9 bases lying between them. The CDR3 extends over 12 amino acids. The CDR3 region is CASSYYRDGYTF. CDR3 coding DNA: TGCGCCAGCAGCTACTACAGGGATGGCTACACCTTC. The whole variable domain, filled in from reference TRBV5-1 and TRBJ1-2, reads KAGVTQTPRYLIKTRGQQVTLSCSPISGHRSVSWYQQTPGQGLQFLFEYFSETQRNKGNFPGRFSGRQFSNSRSEMNVSTLELGDSALYLCASSYYRDGYTFGSGTRLTVV.

This clone has more than one count but fewer than ten. The junction shows a germline mismatch at one end, possibly a read error. The sample has other DNA sequences that encode this CDR3 too. The chain is built from TRBV7-8 and TRBJ2-7; 7 bases agree with TRBD1. There are 13 residues in the CDR3. Germline values: CDR1 SGHVS, CDR2 FQNEAQ. CDR3 coding DNA: TGTTCCAGCAACTTAGGACAGGCCTACGAGCAGTACTTC. Protein product: CSSNLGQAYEQYF.

The chain employs TRBV6-5 and TRBJ1-4; tentatively, D is TRBD1 (6 bases). This CDR3 spans 15 amino acids. The germline V gene has CDR1 MNHEY and CDR2 SVGAGI. The V end was cut by 2 bases, the J end by 1 base, with 8 bases between. CDR3 nucleotides: TGTGCCAGCAGTTACGCGACAGGAACTAATGAAAAACTGTTTTTT. The encoded protein is CASSYATGTNEKLFF.

This rearrangement joins TRBV6-1 to TRBJ2-1; D may be TRBD2 (7 bases). The CDR3 length is 15 residues. With 1 base removed from V and 9 bases from J, the gap between germline ends came to 16 bases. Germline CDR1 is MNHNS and CDR2 is SASEGT. In DNA form, the CDR3 reads TGTGCCAGCAGTGAAGTGGGGGGGGCCGGTAGTGAGCAGTTCTTC. Its translation is CASSEVGGAGSEQFF.

This clone was counted between two and nine times. This rearrangement joins TRBV2 to TRBJ2-2, with 9 bases lining up with TRBD1. The junction had 7 bases not matched to a gene; V was cut back by 9 bases and J by 5 bases. This CDR3 is 14 amino acids long. Germline CDR1 and CDR2: SNHLY and FYNNEI. For the CDR3, the DNA is TGTGCCAGAGGGACAGGGAGTGATACCGGGGAGCTGTTTTTT. Encoded protein: CARGTGSDTGELFF.

In its sample, this clone was seen a few times. J is TRBJ2-7 and V is TRBV18; D is possibly TRBD2 (7 bases). Germline V gene sequence: CDR1 KGHSH, CDR2 LQKENI. CDR3 length: 15 amino acids. V was cut by 3 bases and J by 0 bases, with 12 bases left in between. The CDR3 here is CASSPGGASSYEQYF. In DNA form, the CDR3 reads TGTGCCAGCTCACCGGGGGGGGCGAGCTCCTACGAGCAGTACTTC.

This clone appeared once. The chain recombines TRBV5-8 with TRBJ1-2; D not certain. Germline V gene sequence: CDR1 SGHTS, CDR2 YDEGEE. CDR3 length: 13 amino acids. V lost 0 bases and J lost 8, with 11 bases in between. This CDR3 is CASSLGQVEGYTF. CDR3 DNA: TGTGCCAGCAGCTTGGGTCAGGTTGAAGGCTACACCTTC.

This rearrangement joins TRBV7-3 to TRBJ1-1; TRBD1 is a possible D gene (6 bases). The V and J ends lost 1 base and 4 bases respectively, with 10 bases between them. CDR3 length: 14 amino acids. Looked up from germline, CDR1 is SGHTA and CDR2 is FQGTGA. The CDR3 sequence is CASSLMGAGTEAFF. The CDR3 region has the DNA TGTGCCAGCAGCTTAATGGGGGCTGGCACTGAAGCTTTCTTT.

This clone was seen once. This chain connects TRBV19 to TRBJ1-1; D is unclear. The CDR3 contains 14 residues. The ends were cut back, 5 bases at V and 0 bases at J, with 10 bases in the middle. Germline V CDR1 and CDR2: LNHDA, SQIVND (reference sequence). The CDR3: CASSLRSVNTEAFF. The CDR3 DNA follows: TGTGCCAGTAGTCTCCGGTCGGTGAACACTGAAGCTTTCTTT.

The chain joins TRBV5-1 to TRBJ2-3, with D maybe TRBD2 (5 bases). Germline values: CDR1 SGHRS, CDR2 YFSETQ. Trimming cost V 0 bases and J 2 bases, with 7 bases left between them. The CDR3 spans 14 residues. In nucleotides, the CDR3 is TGCGCCAGCAGCTTGGGACTATCCACAGATACGCAGTATTTT. Amino acids: CASSLGLSTDTQYF.